This TCR beta chain was profiled in a study of shared clonotypes between healthy human individuals. About the study: Serving as donors were a couple of women and three men, whose ages spanned 18 to 49.

The length of the CDR3 is 12 residues. Germline CDR1 is SQVTM and CDR2 is ANQGSEA. Trimming took 8 bases from V and 1 from J, leaving 10 bases between them. Assay used: immunoSEQ multiplex PCR; TCRdb lists only in-frame clones, some missing. Of about 520,000 clones listed, approximately 95% are singletons. Overall study results and limits: Sampling included only blood; tissue repertoires likely differ.

Turning to this clone: Its antigen is undetermined.

The sequencing sample was made of naive CD4+ T cells sorted from blood. The subset denotes: CD45RA+ positively selected. The rearrangement uses TRBV29-1 and TRBJ2-3; D is possibly TRBD1 (6 bases). This TCR came from a woman aged 30 to 39 in good health. The CDR3 here is CSLDSGTDTQYF. The CDR3 nucleotides read TGCAGCTTGGACAGTGGCACAGATACGCAGTATTTT.